This TCR beta chain originates from a study of T-cell memory formation after mild COVID-19. On this clonotype: What it recognizes is unknown.

Study findings and constraints: Second-wave clones that peaked on day 37 lacked confirmed SARS-CoV-2 specificity. Later expanders leaned CD4+, whereas clones that contracted between day 15 and 85 were balanced CD4/CD8.

In TCRdb, the 5' RACE reads were re-called with MiXCR into one record per CDR3 protein. The sample carries 110,000 to 150,000 distinct CDR3 sequences, approximately 26% recorded once. In germline, CDR1 is PRHDT, CDR2 FYEKMQ (reference sequence). V shed 5 bases and J 1 base; nucleotides not matched to a gene: 7. The CDR3 is 15 amino acids. The receptor was derived from an adult woman who had mild COVID-19 (a few samples of this study predate the infection). Cell type and time point are not known. The chain carries TRBV13 and TRBJ2-7, with 8 nucleotides matching TRBD2. Material: PBMCs or a T cell subset sorted from them (not recorded which). The CDR3 DNA reads TGTGCCAGCAGCCCCGGACTAGCTGCTTCCTACGAGCAGTACTTC. As protein: CASSPGLAASYEQYF.